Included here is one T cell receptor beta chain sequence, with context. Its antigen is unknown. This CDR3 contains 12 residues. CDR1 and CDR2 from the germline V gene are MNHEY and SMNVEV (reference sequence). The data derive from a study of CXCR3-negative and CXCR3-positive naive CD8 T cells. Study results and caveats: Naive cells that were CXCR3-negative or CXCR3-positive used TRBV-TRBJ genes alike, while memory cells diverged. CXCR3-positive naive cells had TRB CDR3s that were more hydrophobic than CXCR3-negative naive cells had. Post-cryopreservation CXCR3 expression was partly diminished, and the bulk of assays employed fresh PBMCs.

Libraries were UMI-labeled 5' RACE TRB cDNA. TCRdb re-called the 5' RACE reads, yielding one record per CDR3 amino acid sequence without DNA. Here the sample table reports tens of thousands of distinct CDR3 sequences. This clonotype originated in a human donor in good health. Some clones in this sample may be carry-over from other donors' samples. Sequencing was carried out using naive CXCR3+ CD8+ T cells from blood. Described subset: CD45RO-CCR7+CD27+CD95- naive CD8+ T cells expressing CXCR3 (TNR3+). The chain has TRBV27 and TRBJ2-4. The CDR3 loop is CASSSAKNIQYF.